These 24 T cell receptor beta chains came from one sample sequenced in a study of vaccination and CD4 T cells after COVID-19. Noted treatment: approximately 9-day PBMC culture with coronavirus spike peptide pools or control peptides (ViraFEST assay). The unexposed donor gave CD4+ T cells before the COVID-19 pandemic (2011-2018). Their antigen targets remain unknown. The Oncomine TCR Beta short-read assay generated sequence data from the DNA of cultured CD4+ T cells. TCRdb re-called the PCR reads through MiXCR, storing one row per CDR3 protein. The sample lists 4,500 to 5,500 distinct CDR3 sequences; 35% to 50% were seen once. Material for sequencing was CD4+ T cells from blood, cultured in vitro. The receptor set was obtained from a human donor in good health.

In this sample, this clonotype turned up a few times. This rearrangement joins TRBV19 to TRBJ1-2; 8 bases line up with TRBD1. This CDR3 region has 18 residues. Germline V gene sequence: CDR1 LNHDA, CDR2 SQIVND (reference sequence). V shed 6 bases, J shed 2 bases, and the junction held 17 bases outside the gene matches. The CDR3 nucleotides are TGTGCCAGTAGAGCCCCCGGGACAGGCACATTCGACAACTATGGCTACACCTTC. This translates into CASRAPGTGTFDNYGYTF.

The CDR3 sequence is CSAVQGANEKLFF. The CDR3 region has the DNA TGCAGTGCCGTACAGGGTGCTAATGAAAAACTGTTTTTT. V gene TRBV20-1 combines with J gene TRBJ1-4; tentatively, D is TRBD1 (6 bases). Trimming stripped 6 bases from V and 3 bases from J, with 11 bases between. The V gene's germline CDR1 is DFQATT and CDR2 SNEGSKA (reference sequence). CDR3 length: 13 residues.

There are a few counts of this clonotype. V is TRBV15 and J is TRBJ1-1; D possibly corresponds to TRBD1 (6 bases). V was pared by 3 bases and J by 3 bases, with 14 bases between. The CDR3 length is 15 residues. Germline V CDR1 and CDR2: LNHNV, YYDKDF (reference sequence). CDR3 nucleotide sequence: TGTGCCACCAGCAGGGCGGGACACCCGGACACTGAAGCTTTCTTT. It translates to CATSRAGHPDTEAFF.

This chain connects TRBV24-1 to TRBJ2-3; D might be TRBD2 (7 bases). CDR3 length: 15 residues. In germline, CDR1 is KGHDR, CDR2 SFDVKD. V shed 3 bases and J shed 4 bases, with 13 bases lying between them. The CDR3 DNA reads as TGTGCCACCAGTGATGAGGGGGGGAACCCAGATACGCAGTATTTT. This encodes CATSDEGGNPDTQYF.

Here the CDR3 reads CASSLGQGAGPARGYTF. In nucleotides, the CDR3 is TGTGCCAGCAGCTTGGGACAGGGGGCCGGCCCGGCAAGGGGCTACACCTTC. The chain combines TRBV5-4 with TRBJ1-2, with 10 bases matching TRBD1. This CDR3 has 17 residues. Trimming cost V 0 bases and J 8 bases; bases outside gene matches: 13. CDR1 is SGHNT, CDR2 YYREEE, per germline (reference sequence).

The V and J genes are TRBV10-3 and TRBJ1-2; a possible D gene is TRBD1 (6 bases). V was clipped by 7 bases and J by 6 bases, with 15 bases between them. In germline, CDR1 is ENHRY, CDR2 SYGVKD. The CDR3 is 13 residues long. CDR3 protein: CAIKGGGLDGYTF. The CDR3 coding sequence is TGTGCCATCAAAGGGGGGGGACTAGATGGCTACACCTTC.

The rearrangement links TRBV6-2 or TRBV6-3 to TRBJ2-3, with 7 bases aligning to TRBD1. With V trimmed by 2 bases and J by 6 bases, 11 bases remained unmatched. The CDR3 has 16 amino acids. Germline CDR1 is MNHEY and CDR2 is SVGEGT. This chain's CDR3 is CASSYVMGQGVDTQYF. CDR3 bases: TGTGCCAGCAGTTACGTAATGGGGCAGGGGGTGGATACGCAGTATTTT.

This clonotype was counted only a few times. The gene calls are TRBV6-1 and TRBJ1-2; D gene unclear. The V end was cut by 7 bases, the J end by 3 bases, with 15 bases between. CDR3 length equals 14 residues. CDR1 and CDR2 from the germline V gene are MNHNS and SASEGT. DNA of the CDR3: TGTGCCAGCACGCGGACGGCTTACGACTATGGCTACACCTTC. It specifies CASTRTAYDYGYTF.

A single count supports this clonotype. The rearrangement uses TRBV7-6 and TRBJ1-1, with D unresolved. V lost 2 bases and J 1 base, leaving 2 bases between the germline ends. The CDR3 contains 12 residues. Looked up from germline, CDR1 is SGHVS and CDR2 is FNYEAQ. The CDR3 DNA reads TGTGCCAGCAGCTTACAGAACACTGAAGCTTTCTTT. Amino acids: CASSLQNTEAFF.

The chain has TRBV29-1 and TRBJ1-2, with D possibly matching TRBD1 (5 bases). This CDR3 spans 12 amino acids. V was shortened by 3 bases and J by 3 bases, with 8 bases between the two germline ends. In germline, CDR1 is SQVTM, CDR2 ANQGSEA. CDR3 sequence (DNA): TGCAGCGTTGAGCGGGGGGACTATGGCTACACCTTC. It encodes CSVERGDYGYTF.

This clonotype has more than one count but fewer than ten. The chain recombines TRBV15 with TRBJ1-2; D call uncertain. This CDR3 is built from 12 residues. Germline CDR1 LNHNV, CDR2 YYDKDF (reference sequence). V was shortened by 0 bases and J by 7 bases, with 6 bases between the two germline ends. The CDR3 sequence is CATSRDGSGYTF. In DNA, the CDR3 is TGTGCCACCAGCAGAGATGGGAGTGGCTACACCTTC.

V usage is TRBV20-1 and J usage is TRBJ1-1, with a weak D call TRBD1 (6 bases). Per germline, CDR1 DFQATT and CDR2 SNEGSKA (reference sequence). V was pared by 5 bases and J by 1 base, with 17 bases between. The CDR3 spans 15 residues. DNA for the CDR3: TGCAGTGCTGCCCGGGGGGGGGCGCGGAACACTGAAGCTTTCTTT. Its translation is CSAARGGARNTEAFF.

The chain recombines TRBV10-1 with TRBJ2-3; no reliable D call. Germline V CDR1 and CDR2: WNHNN, SYGVQD (reference sequence). Trimming cost V 4 bases and J 2 bases, with 13 bases left between them. CDR3 length equals 15 residues. CDR3 residues: CASSVGAEHTDTQYF. CDR3 bases: TGCGCCAGCAGTGTCGGCGCAGAACACACAGATACGCAGTATTTT.

This clonotype occurred once. CDR3 residues: CSEVFLGADTQYF. In DNA form, the CDR3 reads TGCAGTGAAGTGTTCCTGGGGGCAGATACGCAGTATTTT. The rearrangement joins TRBV20-1 to TRBJ2-3; D could derive from TRBD1 or TRBD2 (5 bases each). CDR1 DFQATT and CDR2 SNEGSKA come from the germline V gene (reference sequence). The CDR3 runs to 13 residues. Deletions cut 7 bases from V and 4 bases from J, with 15 bases between.

The V gene is TRBV29-1, the J gene TRBJ2-6; 7 bases line up with TRBD1. The CDR3 loop spans 15 amino acids. V lost 5 bases and J lost 2; bases outside the gene matches: 6. Germline CDR1 SQVTM, CDR2 ANQGSEA. Here the CDR3 DNA reads TGCAGCGTTATGGGACAGAGAGCTGGGGCCAACGTCCTGACTTTC. Protein: CSVMGQRAGANVLTF.

This clonotype has a single count. This chain connects TRBV19 to TRBJ1-2; the match to TRBD1 covers 10 bases. The ends lost 10 bases at V and 4 bases at J; junction bases unmatched: 6. The germline gives CDR1 LNHDA, CDR2 SQIVND (reference sequence). The CDR3 consists of 13 residues. The CDR3 region is CATGGTGAYGYTF. The CDR3 DNA follows: TGTGCCACCGGGGGGACAGGGGCCTATGGCTACACCTTC.

This clonotype was observed a few times. The chain couples TRBV6-1 to TRBJ1-2; D possibly corresponds to TRBD1 (6 bases). Trimming left V 6 bases short and J 7 bases short, with 15 bases between. CDR3 length equals 13 residues. Germline V lookup: CDR1 MNHNS, CDR2 SASEGT. CDR3 sequence reads: CASRGTRGTGYTF. The CDR3, as DNA: TGTGCCAGCAGGGGAACCAGGGGAACTGGCTACACCTTC.

The CDR3: CARSDSTNTEAFF. The CDR3 DNA reads TGTGCCCGGTCAGACAGCACGAACACTGAAGCTTTCTTT. The V and J genes are TRBV30 and TRBJ1-1; tentatively, D is TRBD1 (5 bases). Germline V lookup: CDR1 GTSNPN, CDR2 SVGIG (reference sequence). CDR3 length: 13 residues. V lost 8 bases, J lost 1 base, and 14 bases lay in between.

V and J are TRBV2 and TRBJ1-6; no clear D. Germline CDR1 reads SNHLY; CDR2 reads FYNNEI. Between the trimmed V and J ends, which lost 3 bases and 9 bases, there was a span of 9 bases. The CDR3 extends over 13 amino acids. CDR3 region: CASSDEFVSPLHF. CDR3 in DNA: TGTGCCAGCAGTGATGAATTTGTTTCACCCCTCCACTTT. The complete variable domain, with remaining parts taken from reference TRBV2 and TRBJ1-6, reads EPEVTQTPSHQVTQMGQEVILRCVPISNHLYFYWYRQILGQKVEFLVSFYNNEISEKSEIFDDQFSVERPDGSNFTLKIRSTKLEDSAMYFCASSDEFVSPLHFGNGTRLTVT.

The chain recombines TRBV21-1 with TRBJ1-6; the tabulated D call, TRBD1, remains unverified against the DNA. TRBV21-1 counts as a pseudogene. This CDR3 is built from 13 residues. The CDR3 DNA sequence: TGTGCCAGCAGCAAGGGCAGGGGTTCACCCCTCCACTTT. It codes for CASSKGRGSPLHF.

The V gene is TRBV9, the J gene TRBJ2-2; D may be TRBD1 (7 bases). Germline V gene sequence: CDR1 SGDLS, CDR2 YYNGEE. CDR3 length: 16 residues. Trimming shortened V by 5 bases and J by 5 bases, and 19 bases separated the two germline ends. CDR3 residues: CASSTPQGGLTGELFF. The CDR3 DNA is TGTGCCAGCAGTACCCCTCAGGGGGGCCTGACCGGGGAGCTGTTTTTT.

The V call is TRBV6-5, the J call TRBJ1-1; a weak D match, TRBD1 (5 bases). V was cut by 2 bases and J by 0 bases, with 10 bases left in between. This CDR3 is built from 15 residues. Per germline, CDR1 MNHEY and CDR2 SVGAGI. The CDR3 nucleotides read TGTGCCAGCAGTTACCAGGGACGGATGAACACTGAAGCTTTCTTT. Protein product: CASSYQGRMNTEAFF.

This clonotype was observed a few times. The chain has TRBV20-1 and TRBJ1-1, with no clear D. Germline CDR1 and CDR2: DFQATT and SNEGSKA (reference sequence). Trimming took off 3 bases at V and 8 bases at J, with 10 bases between the two ends. This CDR3 is built from 11 residues. The CDR3, as DNA: TGCAGTGCTAGTCCGACTCCAGAAGCTTTCTTT. Its protein product is CSASPTPEAFF.

This chain's CDR3 is CAWSTGPHQPQHF. CDR3 DNA: TGTGCCTGGTCGACAGGGCCGCATCAGCCCCAGCATTTT. J is TRBJ1-5 and V is TRBV30, with 7 nucleotides matching TRBD1. There are 13 residues in the CDR3. V lost 5 bases, J lost 5 bases, and 6 bases stayed unmatched. Germline CDR1 is GTSNPN and CDR2 is SVGIG (reference sequence).